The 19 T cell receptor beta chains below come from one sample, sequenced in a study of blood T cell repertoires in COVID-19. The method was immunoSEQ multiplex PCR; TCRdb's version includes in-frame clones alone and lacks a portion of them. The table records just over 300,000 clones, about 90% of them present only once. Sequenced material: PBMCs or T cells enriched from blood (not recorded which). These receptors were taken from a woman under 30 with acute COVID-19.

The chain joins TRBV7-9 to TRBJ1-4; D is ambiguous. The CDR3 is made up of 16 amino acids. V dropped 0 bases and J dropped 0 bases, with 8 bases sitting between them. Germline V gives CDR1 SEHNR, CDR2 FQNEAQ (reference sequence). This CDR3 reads CASSLAGRATNEKLFF. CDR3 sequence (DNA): TGTGCCAGCAGCTTAGCAGGGAGGGCAACTAATGAAAAACTGTTTTTT.

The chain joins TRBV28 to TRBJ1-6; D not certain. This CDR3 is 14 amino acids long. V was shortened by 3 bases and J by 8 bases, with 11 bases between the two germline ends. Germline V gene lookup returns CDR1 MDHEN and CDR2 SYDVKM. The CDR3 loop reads CASSFLPGDSPLHF. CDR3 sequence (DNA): TGTGCCAGCAGTTTTCTTCCCGGAGATTCACCCCTCCACTTT.

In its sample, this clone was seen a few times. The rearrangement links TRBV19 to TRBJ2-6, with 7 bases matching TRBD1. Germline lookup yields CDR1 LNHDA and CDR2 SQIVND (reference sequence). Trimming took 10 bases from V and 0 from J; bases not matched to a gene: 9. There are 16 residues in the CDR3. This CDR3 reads CATRDSYYSGANVLTF. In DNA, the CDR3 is TGTGCCACGAGGGACAGTTACTACTCTGGGGCCAACGTCCTGACTTTC.

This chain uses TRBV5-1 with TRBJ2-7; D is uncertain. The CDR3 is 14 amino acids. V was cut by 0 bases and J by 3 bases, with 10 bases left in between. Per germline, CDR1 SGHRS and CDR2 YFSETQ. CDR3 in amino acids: CASSLDNRIYEQYF. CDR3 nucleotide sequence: TGCGCCAGCAGCTTGGATAACAGAATCTACGAGCAGTACTTC.

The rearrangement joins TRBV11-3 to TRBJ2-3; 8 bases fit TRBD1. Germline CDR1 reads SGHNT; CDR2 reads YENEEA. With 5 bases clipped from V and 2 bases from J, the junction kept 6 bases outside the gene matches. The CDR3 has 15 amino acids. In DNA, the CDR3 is TGTGCCAGCAGCCCAGGACAGGGCTACACAGATACGCAGTATTTT. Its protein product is CASSPGQGYTDTQYF. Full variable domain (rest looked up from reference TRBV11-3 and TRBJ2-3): EAGVVQSPRYKIIEKKQPVAFWCNPISGHNTLYWYLQNLGQGPELLIRYENEEAVDDSQLPKDRFSAERLKGVDSTLKIQPAELGDSAVYLCASSPGQGYTDTQYFGPGTRLTVL.

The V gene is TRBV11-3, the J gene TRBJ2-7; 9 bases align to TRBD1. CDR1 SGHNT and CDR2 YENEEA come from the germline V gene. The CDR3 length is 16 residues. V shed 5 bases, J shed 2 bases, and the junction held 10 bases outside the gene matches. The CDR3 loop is CASSPDQGTGPYEQYF. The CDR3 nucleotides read TGTGCCAGCAGCCCAGATCAGGGGACAGGGCCCTACGAGCAGTACTTC.

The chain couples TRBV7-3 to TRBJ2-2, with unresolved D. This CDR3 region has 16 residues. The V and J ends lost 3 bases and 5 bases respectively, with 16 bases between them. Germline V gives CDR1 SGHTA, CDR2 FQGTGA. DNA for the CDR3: TGTGCCAGCAGCTTTGCACGGTACTCGGAGACCGGGGAGCTGTTTTTT. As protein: CASSFARYSETGELFF.

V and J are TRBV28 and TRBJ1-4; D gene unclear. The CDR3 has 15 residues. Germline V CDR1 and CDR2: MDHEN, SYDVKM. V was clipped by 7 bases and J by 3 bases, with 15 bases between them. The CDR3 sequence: CASTSTRGPNEKLFF. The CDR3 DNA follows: TGTGCCAGCACTTCAACCCGGGGTCCTAATGAAAAACTGTTTTTT.

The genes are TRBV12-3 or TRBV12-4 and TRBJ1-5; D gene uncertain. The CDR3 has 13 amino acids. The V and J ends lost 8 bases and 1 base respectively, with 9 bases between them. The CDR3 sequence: CASSRGSNQPQHF. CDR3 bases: TGTGCCAGCTCTCGAGGGAGCAATCAGCCCCAGCATTTT.

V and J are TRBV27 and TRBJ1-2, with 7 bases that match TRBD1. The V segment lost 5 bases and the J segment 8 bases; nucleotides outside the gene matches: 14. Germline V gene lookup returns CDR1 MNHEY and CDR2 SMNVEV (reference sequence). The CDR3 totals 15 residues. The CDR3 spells CASSMGQPHSKGYTF. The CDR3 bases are TGTGCCAGCAGTATGGGACAGCCTCACAGCAAGGGCTACACCTTC.

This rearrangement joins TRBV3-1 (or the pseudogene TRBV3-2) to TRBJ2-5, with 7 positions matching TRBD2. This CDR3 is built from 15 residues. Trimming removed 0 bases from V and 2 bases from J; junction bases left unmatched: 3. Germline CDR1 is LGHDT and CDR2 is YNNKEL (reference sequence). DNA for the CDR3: TGTGCCAGCAGCCAAGAGACTAGCAGGCAAGAGACCCAGTACTTC. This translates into CASSQETSRQETQYF.

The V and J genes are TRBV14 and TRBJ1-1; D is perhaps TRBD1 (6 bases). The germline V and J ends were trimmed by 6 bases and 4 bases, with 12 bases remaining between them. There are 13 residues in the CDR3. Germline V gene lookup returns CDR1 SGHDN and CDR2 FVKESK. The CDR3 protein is CASRVQGFTEAFF. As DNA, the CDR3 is TGTGCCAGCAGGGTCCAGGGGTTCACTGAAGCTTTCTTT.

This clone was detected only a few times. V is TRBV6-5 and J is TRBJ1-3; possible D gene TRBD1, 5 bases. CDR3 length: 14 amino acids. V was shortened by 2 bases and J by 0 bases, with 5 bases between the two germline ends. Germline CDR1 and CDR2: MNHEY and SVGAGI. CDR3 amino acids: CASSYDSSGNTIYF. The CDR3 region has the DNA TGTGCCAGCAGTTACGACAGCTCTGGAAACACCATATATTTT.

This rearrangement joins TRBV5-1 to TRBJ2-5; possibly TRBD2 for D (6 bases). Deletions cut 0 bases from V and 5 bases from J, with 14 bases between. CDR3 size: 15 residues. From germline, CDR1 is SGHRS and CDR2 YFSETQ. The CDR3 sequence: CASSLGDSPRETQYF. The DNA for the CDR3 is TGCGCCAGCAGCTTGGGGGACTCCCCCCGGGAGACCCAGTACTTC.

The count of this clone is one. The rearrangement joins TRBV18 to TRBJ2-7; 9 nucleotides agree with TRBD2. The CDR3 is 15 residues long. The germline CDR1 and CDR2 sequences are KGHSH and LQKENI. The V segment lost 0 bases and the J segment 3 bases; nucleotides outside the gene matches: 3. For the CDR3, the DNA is TGTGCCAGCTCACCACCTAGCGGGAGTGTCTACGAGCAGTACTTC. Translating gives CASSPPSGSVYEQYF.

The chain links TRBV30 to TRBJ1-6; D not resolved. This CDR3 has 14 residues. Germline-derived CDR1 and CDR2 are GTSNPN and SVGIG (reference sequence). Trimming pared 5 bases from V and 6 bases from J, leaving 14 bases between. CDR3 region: CAWQALIRNSPLHF. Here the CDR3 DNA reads TGTGCCTGGCAAGCTTTAATCCGTAATTCACCCCTCCACTTT.

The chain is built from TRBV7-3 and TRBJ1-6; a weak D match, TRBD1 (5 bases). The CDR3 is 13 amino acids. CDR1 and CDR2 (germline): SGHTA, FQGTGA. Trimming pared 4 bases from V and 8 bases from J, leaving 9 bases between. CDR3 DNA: TGTGCCAGCAGCTCCGGGGGGTATTCACCCCTCCACTTT. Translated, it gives CASSSGGYSPLHF.

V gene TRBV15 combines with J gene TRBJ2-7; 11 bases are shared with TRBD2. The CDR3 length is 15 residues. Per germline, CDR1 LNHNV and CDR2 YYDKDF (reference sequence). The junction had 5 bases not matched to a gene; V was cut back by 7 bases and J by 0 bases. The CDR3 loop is CATTRGLAVSYEQYF. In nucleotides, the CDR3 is TGTGCCACCACGAGGGGACTAGCGGTCTCCTACGAGCAGTACTTC.

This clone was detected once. Here the CDR3 reads CASSDTSSGNTIYF. CDR3 in DNA: TGTGCCAGCAGCGACACGAGCTCTGGAAACACCATATATTTT. This chain connects TRBV6-5 to TRBJ1-3; D ambiguous. V lost 6 bases to trimming and J lost 0 bases, with 9 bases between them. The germline V gene encodes CDR1 MNHEY and CDR2 SVGAGI. This CDR3 comprises 14 residues.